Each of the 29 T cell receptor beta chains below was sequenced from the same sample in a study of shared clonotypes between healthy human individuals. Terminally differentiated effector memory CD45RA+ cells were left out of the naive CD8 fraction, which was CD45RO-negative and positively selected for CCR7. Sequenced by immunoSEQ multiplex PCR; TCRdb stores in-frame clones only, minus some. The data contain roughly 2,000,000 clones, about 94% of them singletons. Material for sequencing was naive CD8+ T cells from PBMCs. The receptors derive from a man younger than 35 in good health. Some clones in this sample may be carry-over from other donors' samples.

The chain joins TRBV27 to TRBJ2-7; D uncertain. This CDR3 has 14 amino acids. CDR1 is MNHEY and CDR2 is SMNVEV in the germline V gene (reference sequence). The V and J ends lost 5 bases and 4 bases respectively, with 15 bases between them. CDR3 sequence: CASSIGSSSYEQYF. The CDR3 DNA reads TGTGCCAGCAGTATTGGGTCATCCTCTTACGAGCAGTACTTC.

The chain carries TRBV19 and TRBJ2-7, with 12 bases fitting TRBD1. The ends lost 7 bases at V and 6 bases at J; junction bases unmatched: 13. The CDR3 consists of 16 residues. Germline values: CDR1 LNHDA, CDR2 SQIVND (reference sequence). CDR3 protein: CASTFEFGTGGAEQYF. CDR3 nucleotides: TGTGCCAGTACCTTTGAATTCGGGACAGGGGGCGCCGAGCAGTACTTC.

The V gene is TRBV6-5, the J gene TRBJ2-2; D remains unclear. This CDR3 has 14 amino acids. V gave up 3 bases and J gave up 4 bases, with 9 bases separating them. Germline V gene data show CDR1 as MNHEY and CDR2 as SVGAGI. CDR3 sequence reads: CASSYSSTTGELFF. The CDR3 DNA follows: TGTGCCAGCAGTTATAGTAGTACCACCGGGGAGCTGTTTTTT.

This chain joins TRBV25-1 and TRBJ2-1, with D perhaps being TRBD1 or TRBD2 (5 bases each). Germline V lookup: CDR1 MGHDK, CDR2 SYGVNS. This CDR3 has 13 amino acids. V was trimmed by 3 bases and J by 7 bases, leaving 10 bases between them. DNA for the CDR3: TGTGCCAGCAGTGACCTTGGGGGTAATGAGCAGTTCTTC. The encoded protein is CASSDLGGNEQFF.

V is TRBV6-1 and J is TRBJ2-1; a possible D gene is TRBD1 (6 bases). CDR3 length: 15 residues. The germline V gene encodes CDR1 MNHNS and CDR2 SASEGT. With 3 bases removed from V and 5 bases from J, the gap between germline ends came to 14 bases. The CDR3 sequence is CASSDMGHLNNEQFF. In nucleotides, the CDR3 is TGTGCCAGCAGTGATATGGGACATTTAAACAATGAGCAGTTCTTC.

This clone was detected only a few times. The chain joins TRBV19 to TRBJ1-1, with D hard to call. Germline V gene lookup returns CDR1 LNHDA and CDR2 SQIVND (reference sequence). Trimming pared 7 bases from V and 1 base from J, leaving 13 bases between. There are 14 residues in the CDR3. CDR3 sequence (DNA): TGTGCCAGTACTGGCTGGGCGAGGAACACTGAAGCTTTCTTT. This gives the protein CASTGWARNTEAFF.

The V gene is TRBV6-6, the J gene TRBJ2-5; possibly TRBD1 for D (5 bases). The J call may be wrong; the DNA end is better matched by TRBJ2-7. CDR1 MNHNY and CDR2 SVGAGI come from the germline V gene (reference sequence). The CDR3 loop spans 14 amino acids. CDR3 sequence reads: CASSYSTASYEQYF. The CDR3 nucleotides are TGTGCCAGCAGTTACTCGACAGCCTCCTACGAGCAGTACTTC.

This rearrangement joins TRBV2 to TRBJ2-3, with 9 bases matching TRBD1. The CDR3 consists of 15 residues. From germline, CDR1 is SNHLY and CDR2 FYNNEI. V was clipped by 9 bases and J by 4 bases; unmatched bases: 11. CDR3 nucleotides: TGTGCCAGAATCCGGGACAGGGAGCGGGCAGATACGCAGTATTTT. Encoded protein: CARIRDRERADTQYF.

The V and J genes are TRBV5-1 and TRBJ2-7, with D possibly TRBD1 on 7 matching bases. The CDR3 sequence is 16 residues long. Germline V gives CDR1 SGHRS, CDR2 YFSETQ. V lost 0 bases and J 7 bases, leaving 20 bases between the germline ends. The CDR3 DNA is TGCGCCAGCAGCTTGGAGATGCCAGGGGGGTGGAAGGAGCAGTACTTC. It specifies CASSLEMPGGWKEQYF.

CDR3 bases: TGTGCCAGCTGCCGGGGGACTTTCTACGAGCAGTACTTC. It encodes CASCRGTFYEQYF. The chain recombines TRBV21-1 with TRBJ2-7; TRBD2 is the table's D call and was not checked against the DNA. TRBV21-1 has pseudogene status. The CDR3 has 13 residues.

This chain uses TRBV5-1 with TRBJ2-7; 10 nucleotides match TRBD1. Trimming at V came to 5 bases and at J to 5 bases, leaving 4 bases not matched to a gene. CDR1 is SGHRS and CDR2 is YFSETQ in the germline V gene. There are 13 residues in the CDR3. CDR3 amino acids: CASRSGQGNEQYF. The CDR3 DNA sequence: TGCGCCAGCAGGTCGGGACAGGGGAACGAGCAGTACTTC.

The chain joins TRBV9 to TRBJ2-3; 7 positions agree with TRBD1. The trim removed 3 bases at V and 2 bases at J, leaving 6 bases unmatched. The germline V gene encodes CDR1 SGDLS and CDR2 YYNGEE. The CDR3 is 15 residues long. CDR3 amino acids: CASSEGTVSTDTQYF. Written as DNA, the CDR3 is TGTGCCAGCAGCGAGGGGACAGTTTCCACAGATACGCAGTATTTT.

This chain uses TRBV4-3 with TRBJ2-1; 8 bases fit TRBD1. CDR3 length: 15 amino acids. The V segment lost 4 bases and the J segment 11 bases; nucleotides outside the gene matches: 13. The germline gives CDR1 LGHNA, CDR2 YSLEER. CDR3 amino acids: CASSPYHGQGYKQFF. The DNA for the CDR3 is TGCGCCAGCAGCCCCTATCATGGACAGGGATATAAGCAGTTCTTC.

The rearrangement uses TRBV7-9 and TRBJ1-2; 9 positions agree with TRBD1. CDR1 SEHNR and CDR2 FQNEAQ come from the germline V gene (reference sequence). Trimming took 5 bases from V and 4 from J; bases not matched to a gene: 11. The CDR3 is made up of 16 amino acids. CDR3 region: CASSRQTQGASYGYTF. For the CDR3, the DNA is TGTGCCAGCAGCCGACAAACACAGGGGGCAAGCTATGGCTACACCTTC.

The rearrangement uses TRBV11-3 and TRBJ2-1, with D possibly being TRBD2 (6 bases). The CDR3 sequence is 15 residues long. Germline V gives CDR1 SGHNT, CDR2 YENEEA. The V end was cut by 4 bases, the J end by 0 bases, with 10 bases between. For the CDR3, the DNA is TGTGCCAGCAGCTCCCGGGGGAGCTCCTACAATGAGCAGTTCTTC. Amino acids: CASSSRGSSYNEQFF.

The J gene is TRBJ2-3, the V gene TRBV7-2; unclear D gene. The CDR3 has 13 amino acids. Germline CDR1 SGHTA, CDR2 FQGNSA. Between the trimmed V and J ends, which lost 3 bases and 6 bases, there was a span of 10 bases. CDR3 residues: CASSLLVTDTQYF. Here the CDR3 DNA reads TGTGCCAGCAGCTTGCTAGTCACCGATACGCAGTATTTT.

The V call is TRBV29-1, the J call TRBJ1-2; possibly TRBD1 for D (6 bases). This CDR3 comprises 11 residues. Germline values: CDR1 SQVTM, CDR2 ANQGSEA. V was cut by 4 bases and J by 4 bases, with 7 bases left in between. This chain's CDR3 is CSVAGAYGYTF. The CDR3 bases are TGCAGCGTTGCAGGGGCCTATGGCTACACCTTC.

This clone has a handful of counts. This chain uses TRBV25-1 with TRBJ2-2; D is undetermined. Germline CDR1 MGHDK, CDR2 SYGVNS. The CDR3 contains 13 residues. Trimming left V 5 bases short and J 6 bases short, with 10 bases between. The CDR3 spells CASSWAWAGELFF. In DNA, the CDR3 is TGTGCCAGCAGTTGGGCATGGGCCGGGGAGCTGTTTTTT.

CDR3 region: CASSPPVFGGSGKSTEAFF. CDR3 nucleotide sequence: TGTGCCAGCAGCCCCCCAGTATTTGGGGGGAGCGGGAAGAGCACTGAAGCTTTCTTT. The chain uses TRBV7-9 and TRBJ1-1; D is perhaps TRBD1 (5 bases). This CDR3 is built from 19 residues. The V end lost 5 bases, the J end lost 4 bases, and 29 bases lay between the germline ends. Germline loops: CDR1 SEHNR, CDR2 FQNEAQ (reference sequence).

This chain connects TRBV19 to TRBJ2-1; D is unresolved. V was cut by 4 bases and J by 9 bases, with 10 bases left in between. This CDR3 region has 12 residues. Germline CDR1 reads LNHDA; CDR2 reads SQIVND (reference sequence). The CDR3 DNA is TGTGCCAGTAGTAGCGCGGCTTCTGAGCAGTTCTTC. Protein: CASSSAASEQFF. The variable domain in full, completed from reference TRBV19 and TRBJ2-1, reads DGGITQSPKYLFRKEGQNVTLSCEQNLNHDAMYWYRQDPGQGLRLIYYSQIVNDFQKGDIAEGYSVSREKKESFPLTVTSAQKNPTAFYLCASSSAASEQFFGPGTRLTVL.

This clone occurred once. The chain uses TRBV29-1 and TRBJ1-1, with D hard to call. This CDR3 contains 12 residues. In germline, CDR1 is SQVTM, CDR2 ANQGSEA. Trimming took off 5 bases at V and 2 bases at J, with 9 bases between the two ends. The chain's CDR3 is CSVTYSNTEAFF. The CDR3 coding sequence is TGCAGCGTTACCTACAGCAACACTGAAGCTTTCTTT.

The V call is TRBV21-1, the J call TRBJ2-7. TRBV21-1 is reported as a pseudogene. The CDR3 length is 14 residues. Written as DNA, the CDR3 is TGTGCCAGCAGCGCGTGTAACAGGGAGGAAGAGCAGTACTTC. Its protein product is CASSACNREEEQYF.

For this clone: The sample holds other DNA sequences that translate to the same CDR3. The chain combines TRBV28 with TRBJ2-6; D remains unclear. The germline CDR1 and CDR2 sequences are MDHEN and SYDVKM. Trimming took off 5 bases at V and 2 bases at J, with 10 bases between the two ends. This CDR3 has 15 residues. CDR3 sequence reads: CASSLLEAGANVLTF. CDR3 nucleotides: TGTGCCAGCAGTCTCCTGGAAGCTGGGGCCAACGTCCTGACTTTC.

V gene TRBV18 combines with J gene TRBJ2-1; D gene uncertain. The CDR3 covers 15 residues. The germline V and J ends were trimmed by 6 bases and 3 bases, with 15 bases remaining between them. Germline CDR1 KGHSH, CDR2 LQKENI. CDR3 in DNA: TGTGCCAGCTCTCCGGCCCCGGGCAGCTACAATGAGCAGTTCTTC. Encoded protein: CASSPAPGSYNEQFF.

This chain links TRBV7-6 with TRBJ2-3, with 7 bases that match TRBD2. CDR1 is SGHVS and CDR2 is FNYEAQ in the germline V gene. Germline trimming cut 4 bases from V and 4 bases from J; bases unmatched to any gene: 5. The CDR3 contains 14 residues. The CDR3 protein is CASSSLAEADTQYF. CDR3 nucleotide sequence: TGTGCCAGCAGCTCTCTAGCGGAGGCAGATACGCAGTATTTT.

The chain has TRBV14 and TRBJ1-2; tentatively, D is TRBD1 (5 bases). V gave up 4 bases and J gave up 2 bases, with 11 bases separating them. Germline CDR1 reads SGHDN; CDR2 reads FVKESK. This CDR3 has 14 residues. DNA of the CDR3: TGTGCCAGCAGCCCGGGGCTTACGAACTATGGCTACACCTTC. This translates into CASSPGLTNYGYTF.

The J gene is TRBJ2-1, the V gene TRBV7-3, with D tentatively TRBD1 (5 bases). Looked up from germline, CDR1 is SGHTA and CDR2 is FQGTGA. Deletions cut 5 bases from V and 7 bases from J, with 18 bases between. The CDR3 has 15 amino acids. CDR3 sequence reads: CASSHDSRGANEQFF. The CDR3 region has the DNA TGTGCCAGCAGCCATGACAGTAGAGGAGCTAATGAGCAGTTCTTC. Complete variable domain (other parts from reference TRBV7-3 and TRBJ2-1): GAGVSQTPSNKVTEKGKYVELRCDPISGHTALYWYRQSLGQGPEFLIYFQGTGAADDSGLPNDRFFAVRPEGSVSTLKIQRTERGDSAVYLCASSHDSRGANEQFFGPGTRLTVL.

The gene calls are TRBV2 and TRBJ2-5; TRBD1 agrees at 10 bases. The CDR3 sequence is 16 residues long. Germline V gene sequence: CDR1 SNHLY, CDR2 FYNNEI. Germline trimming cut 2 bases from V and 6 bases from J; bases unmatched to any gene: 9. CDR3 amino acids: CASSEFLATGGQTQYF. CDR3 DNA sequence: TGTGCCAGCAGTGAATTTTTAGCGACAGGGGGCCAGACCCAGTACTTC.

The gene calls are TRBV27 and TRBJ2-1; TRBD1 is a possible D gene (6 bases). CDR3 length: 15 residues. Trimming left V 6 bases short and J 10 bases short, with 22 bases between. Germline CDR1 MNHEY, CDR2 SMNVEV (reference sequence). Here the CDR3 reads CASSPVAGVMWEQFF. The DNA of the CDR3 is TGTGCCAGCAGCCCCGTGGCAGGGGTCATGTGGGAGCAGTTCTTC.